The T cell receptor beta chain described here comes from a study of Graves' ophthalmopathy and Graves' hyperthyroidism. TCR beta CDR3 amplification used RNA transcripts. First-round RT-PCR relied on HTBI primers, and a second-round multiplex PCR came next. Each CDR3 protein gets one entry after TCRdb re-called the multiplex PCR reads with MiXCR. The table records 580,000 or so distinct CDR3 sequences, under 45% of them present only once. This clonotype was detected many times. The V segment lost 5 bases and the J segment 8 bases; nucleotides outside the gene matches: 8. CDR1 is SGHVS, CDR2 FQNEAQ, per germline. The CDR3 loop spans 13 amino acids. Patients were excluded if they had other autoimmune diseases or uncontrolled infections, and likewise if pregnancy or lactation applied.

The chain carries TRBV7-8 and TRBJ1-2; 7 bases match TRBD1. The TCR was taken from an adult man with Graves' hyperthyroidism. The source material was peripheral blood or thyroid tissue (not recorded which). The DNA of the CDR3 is TGTGCCAGCAGCCCTGACAGGGATCAGGGCTACACCTTC. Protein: CASSPDRDQGYTF.